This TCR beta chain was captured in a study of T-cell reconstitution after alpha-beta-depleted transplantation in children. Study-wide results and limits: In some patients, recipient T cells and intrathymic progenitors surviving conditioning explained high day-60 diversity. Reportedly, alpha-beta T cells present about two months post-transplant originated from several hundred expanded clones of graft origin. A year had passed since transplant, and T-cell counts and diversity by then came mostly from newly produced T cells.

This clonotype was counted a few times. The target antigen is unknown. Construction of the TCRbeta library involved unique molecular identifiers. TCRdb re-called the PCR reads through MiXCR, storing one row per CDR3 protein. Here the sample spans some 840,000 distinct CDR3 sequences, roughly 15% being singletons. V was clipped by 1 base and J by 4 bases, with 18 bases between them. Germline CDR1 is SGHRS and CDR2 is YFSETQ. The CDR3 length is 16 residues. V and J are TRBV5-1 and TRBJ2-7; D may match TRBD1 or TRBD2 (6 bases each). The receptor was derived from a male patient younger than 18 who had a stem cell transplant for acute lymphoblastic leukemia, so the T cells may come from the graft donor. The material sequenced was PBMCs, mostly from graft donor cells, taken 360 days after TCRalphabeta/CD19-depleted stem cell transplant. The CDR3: CASSLTGTEGEYEQYF. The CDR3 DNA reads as TGCGCCAGCAGCTTGACAGGCACGGAGGGGGAATACGAGCAGTACTTC. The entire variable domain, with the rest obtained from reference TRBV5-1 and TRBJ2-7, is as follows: KAGVTQTPRYLIKTRGQQVTLSCSPISGHRSVSWYQQTPGQGLQFLFEYFSETQRNKGNFPGRFSGRQFSNSRSEMNVSTLELGDSALYLCASSLTGTEGEYEQYFGPGTRLTVT.